These T cell receptor beta chains were read from a single sample in a study of blood T cell repertoires in COVID-19. This table comes from immunoSEQ multiplex PCR, and its TCRdb copy is limited to in-frame clones, with some not included. This table holds a few hundred thousand clones, roughly 90% found once. Sequencing input: peripheral blood. The receptors come from a man aged 45-60 years with acute or convalescent COVID-19. CDR3s include the opening cysteine and the closing phenylalanine or tryptophan. The D gene is left open where the match is weak. A clone size is listed for some rows: how often the clone was seen (once, few, many), or a class if it is expanded.

abundance	v_gene	d_gene	j_gene	CDR3nt	CDR3aa
-	TRBV5-4	-	TRBJ2-3	TGTGCCAGCAGCCCTAGGGGGAAGGGGACAGATACGCAGTATTTT	CASSPRGKGTDTQYF
few	TRBV11-2	-	TRBJ1-1	TGTGCCAGCAGCTTAGATCTAGGGGCAGGGCTGGCTTTCTTT	CASSLDLGAGLAFF
-	TRBV6-5	TRBD1	TRBJ2-7	TGTGCCAGCAGTTATAGGGGACAGGGTACCTACGAGCAGTACTTC	CASSYRGQGTYEQYF
-	TRBV11-1	-	TRBJ1-1	TGTGCCAGCAGCCGGACACTAAACGGGCGAGAAGCTTTCTTT	CASSRTLNGREAFF
-	TRBV21-1	-	TRBJ2-4	TGTGCCAGCAGCAAAGTTACTAAGGACAAAAACATTCAGTACTTC	CASSKVTKDKNIQYF
-	TRBV5-1	-	TRBJ1-2	TGCGCCAGCAGCTTTCGGACGACAGAGCTCAACTATGGCTACACCTTC	CASSFRTTELNYGYTF
-	TRBV5-1	TRBD2	TRBJ2-1	TGCGCCAGCAGCTGGGGACTAGCGGGGGGGAACAATGAGCAGTTCTTC	CASSWGLAGGNNEQFF
-	TRBV5-6	-	TRBJ1-5	TGTGCCAGCAGCTTTACAGGGCTCAATCAGCCCCAGCATTTT	CASSFTGLNQPQHF
-	TRBV30	TRBD1	TRBJ1-1	TGTGCCTGGAGTGGAGGGCAGGGGGCGGGCGAAGCTTTCTTT	CAWSGGQGAGEAFF
-	TRBV7-3	TRBD1	TRBJ2-1	TGTGCCAGCAGCCCCGGACAGGGATTCTACAATGAGCAGTTCTTC	CASSPGQGFYNEQFF
-	TRBV7-6	-	TRBJ1-1	TGTGCCAGCAGCTTAGGGGGGGGAGCTTTCTTT	CASSLGGGAFF